Included here is one T cell receptor (beta chain) sequence, with context. In germline, CDR1 is LNHDA, CDR2 SQIVND (reference sequence). Trimming pared 7 bases from V and 7 bases from J, leaving 17 bases between. The CDR3 loop spans 15 amino acids. This sample was taken from a study of identifying expanded T cells in peripheral blood. Measured with immunoSEQ multiplex PCR; TCRdb has only the in-frame clones, and not every one. This sample has approximately 86,000 clones, with about 85% found just once. Collection occurred without any documented infections or immune events in donors. The sequenced material came from blood. This receptor was identified in a person aged 18 to 75 in good health. The gene calls are TRBV19 and TRBJ1-6, with no clear D. The DNA for the CDR3 is TGTGCCAGTAAACGGAGCTCAGGTGACAATTCACCCCTCCACTTT. Its protein product is CASKRSSGDNSPLHF.